Included here is one TCR beta chain sequence, with context. Authors' analysis steps: Quantification of nucleated cells was approximated via reference gene primer amplification. Data came from immunoSEQ multiplex PCR; TCRdb stores just in-frame clones and leaves some out. Clone size and V and J calls were adopted from that table, with D and trimming inferred from the DNA. Of about 170,000 clones in the sample, roughly 87% were seen once. Participants spanned ages 18 to 89 years and resided in roughly 22 US areas. Researchers sorted participants into cohorts using their self-reported clinical history. Trimming took off 3 bases at V and 4 bases at J, with 9 bases between the two ends. Germline V CDR1 and CDR2: LGHDT, YNNKEL (reference sequence). The CDR3 sequence is 14 residues long. This specimen belongs to a study of blood T cell repertoires in COVID-19. Study-wide background: Both acute and convalescent COVID-19 samples were obtained from the United States, Italy and Spain.

The gene calls are TRBV3-1 (or the pseudogene TRBV3-2) and TRBJ1-4; D remains unclear. Sequenced sample: PBMCs or T cells enriched from blood (not recorded which). The clonotype was recovered from a human donor with acute COVID-19. The donor label of this sample is uncertain. CDR3 residues: CASSHGRINEKLFF. The CDR3 region has the DNA TGTGCCAGCAGCCACGGCAGGATTAATGAAAAACTGTTTTTT.